This is a list of T cell receptor beta chains from one sample in a study of blood T cell repertoires in COVID-19. Profiling relied on immunoSEQ multiplex PCR, and the TCRdb table lists in-frame clones only, not all of them. The table shows about 88,000 clones, with 90% occurring only once. The sequenced material came from peripheral blood. These receptors came from a man aged 18-30 years with COVID-19, enrolled during active disease. The CDR3 runs from the conserved cysteine through the conserved F or W. The order of the fields is J gene, V gene, D gene, clone size, CDR3 protein, CDR3 DNA. The D gene is left open where the match is weak. Size is omitted from some rows. Given values are once, few, many or a class for expanded clones.

J: TRBJ2-5; V: TRBV18; D: TRBD2; size: few; CDR3: CASSPGIAAGGETQYF; DNA: TGTGCCAGCTCACCAGGAATCGCGGCGGGAGGCGAGACCCAGTACTTC
J: TRBJ2-1; V: TRBV27; D: NA; size: NA; CDR3: CASQGLPSYNEQFF; DNA: TGTGCCAGCCAGGGTCTCCCTTCCTACAATGAGCAGTTCTTC
J: TRBJ2-3; V: TRBV4-2; D: TRBD2; size: NA; CDR3: CASSQDRGTSVDFVMGLSDTQYF; DNA: TGTGCCAGCAGCCAAGATCGTGGGACTAGCGTTGACTTCGTGATGGGATTATCGGATACGCAGTATTTT
J: TRBJ1-5; V: TRBV15; D: NA; size: few; CDR3: CATSPTNPNQPQHF; DNA: TGTGCCACCAGCCCCACTAATCCCAATCAGCCCCAGCATTTT
J: TRBJ1-4; V: TRBV19; D: NA; size: NA; CDR3: CASSSPGGAEKLFF; DNA: TGTGCCAGTAGTTCCCCGGGTGGCGCTGAAAAACTGTTTTTT
J: TRBJ1-1; V: TRBV5-6; D: TRBD1; size: NA; CDR3: CASSAGQGYTEAFF; DNA: TGTGCCAGCAGCGCTGGACAGGGATACACTGAAGCTTTCTTT
J: TRBJ1-1; V: TRBV10-3; D: TRBD1; size: NA; CDR3: CAISAAQGAGMNTEAFF; DNA: TGTGCCATCAGTGCGGCACAGGGGGCGGGGATGAACACTGAAGCTTTCTTT
J: TRBJ1-2; V: TRBV4-3; D: NA; size: NA; CDR3: CASSDAGYGYTF; DNA: TGCGCCAGCAGCGATGCGGGCTATGGCTACACCTTC
J: TRBJ2-7; V: TRBV11-2; D: NA; size: NA; CDR3: CASSPGPGEQYF; DNA: TGTGCCAGCAGCCCCGGTCCGGGCGAGCAGTACTTC
J: TRBJ1-4; V: TRBV5-4; D: NA; size: NA; CDR3: CASSLVRGATNEKLLF; DNA: TGTGCCAGCAGCTTGGTTCGGGGAGCTACTAATGAAAAACTGCTTTTT
J: TRBJ1-6; V: TRBV5-4; D: NA; size: NA; CDR3: CASSSSRGPYNSPLHF; DNA: TGTGCCAGCAGCTCCTCCCGTGGGCCTTATAATTCACCCCTCCACTTT
J: TRBJ2-1; V: TRBV12-5; D: TRBD2; size: NA; CDR3: CASGSPGTSDEQFF; DNA: TGTGCTAGTGGTTCGCCCGGGACTAGTGATGAGCAGTTCTTC
J: TRBJ2-7; V: TRBV11-2; D: NA; size: NA; CDR3: CASSSGGGIYEQYF; DNA: TGTGCCAGCAGCTCCGGGGGTGGGATCTACGAGCAGTACTTC
J: TRBJ2-7; V: TRBV24-1; D: NA; size: NA; CDR3: CATARGGTSYEQYF; DNA: TGTGCCACCGCCCGAGGGGGTACGAGCTACGAGCAGTACTTC
J: TRBJ2-3; V: TRBV5-6; D: NA; size: NA; CDR3: CASSLRRVGADTQYF; DNA: TGTGCCAGCAGTTTACGGAGGGTCGGTGCAGATACGCAGTATTTT
J: TRBJ1-5; V: TRBV10-3; D: NA; size: NA; CDR3: CAISEAGGGSQHF; DNA: TGTGCCATCAGTGAGGCGGGAGGGGGGTCCCAGCATTTT
J: TRBJ2-1; V: TRBV19; D: TRBD2; size: NA; CDR3: CASSGRESNEQFF; DNA: TGTGCCAGTAGTGGGCGGGAGAGCAATGAGCAGTTCTTC